The 11 T cell receptor beta chains presented below share a single source sample, sequenced in a study of monozygotic twins with inflammatory bowel disease. TCRdb reanalyzed the 5' RACE reads, giving one entry per CDR3 protein sequence and no DNA. The specimen's table records over 350,000 distinct CDR3 sequences. Sequencing was done on a sample of blood. The source of these receptors is a human donor with ulcerative colitis or Crohn's disease, or a healthy co-twin of an affected twin (not recorded which).

The CDR3 protein is CASSPHVGGRLSSYEQYF. The gene calls are TRBV4-2 and TRBJ2-7; with no DNA, the TCRdb D assignment of TRBD1 cannot be verified. Germline V lookup: CDR1 LGHNA, CDR2 YNFKEQ. The CDR3 loop spans 18 amino acids.

This chain connects TRBV19 to TRBJ1-1; the D gene TCRdb calls, TRBD1, cannot be checked with no DNA. Germline loops: CDR1 LNHDA, CDR2 SQIVND (reference sequence). The CDR3 has 12 residues. The CDR3: CASKPGRTEAFF.

The chain joins TRBV4-2 to TRBJ2-5. The CDR3 spans 13 residues. The germline CDR1 and CDR2 sequences are LGHNA and YNFKEQ. CDR3 loop: CASSQVSEETQYF.

The gene calls are TRBV7-2 and TRBJ2-1; TCRdb reports TRBD1, a call that lacks DNA to check it against. The CDR3 has 16 amino acids. CDR1 SGHTA and CDR2 FQGNSA come from the germline V gene. The CDR3 is CASSFSGGVSGNEQFF.

V gene TRBV4-1 combines with J gene TRBJ2-5; TCRdb names TRBD2, which stays unverified in the absence of DNA. The CDR3 has 17 residues. CDR1 is MGHRA, CDR2 YSYEKL, per germline. The CDR3 loop is CASSPQGRVGGEETQYF.

V is TRBV6-1 and J is TRBJ2-7; without DNA, the TCRdb call of TRBD1 cannot be checked. Germline V CDR1 and CDR2: MNHNS, SASEGT. The CDR3 is 15 residues long. The CDR3 loop reads CASSLDRFSGYEQYF.

The chain links TRBV20-1 to TRBJ2-5; TCRdb picks TRBD1, but there is no DNA to check that call. Per the germline V gene, CDR1 is DFQATT and CDR2 is SNEGSKA (reference sequence). The CDR3 extends over 13 amino acids. The CDR3: CSATRTVQETQYF.

The rearrangement joins TRBV9 to TRBJ2-3; lacking DNA, the TRBD2 call made by TCRdb goes unchecked. The CDR3 length is 16 residues. Germline V lookup: CDR1 SGDLS, CDR2 YYNGEE. The CDR3 loop reads CASSPRTGHLADTQYF.

The J gene is TRBJ2-7, the V gene TRBV18. In germline, CDR1 is KGHSH, CDR2 LQKENI. The CDR3 runs to 12 residues. This CDR3 is CASSPQRDEQYF.

V and J are TRBV9 and TRBJ2-5. There are 11 residues in the CDR3. Germline assignment: CDR1 SGDLS and CDR2 YYNGEE. The CDR3 loop is CASSVAETQYF.

The rearrangement links TRBV7-9 to TRBJ1-1; TCRdb outputs TRBD1, but without DNA this stays unchecked. Germline V gene data show CDR1 as SEHNR and CDR2 as FQNEAQ (reference sequence). This CDR3 contains 15 residues. The CDR3 loop is CASSLPRTGSFEAFF.